The 27 T cell receptor beta chains below were found in one sample sequenced in a study of shared clonotypes between healthy human individuals. Produced via immunoSEQ multiplex PCR; TCRdb's table is partial and in-frame only. The sample shows more than 1.2 million clones, approximately 98.5% of them seen only once. Sequencing was done on a sample of naive CD4+ T cells sorted from blood. Subset of the sample: CD45RA+ positively selected. These TCRs come from a man aged 25 to 40 in good health.

The V and J genes are TRBV18 and TRBJ2-1, with TRBD2 matching 10 bases. The CDR3 is made up of 16 amino acids. The junction had 10 bases not matched to a gene; V was cut back by 3 bases and J by 8 bases. Germline CDR1 and CDR2: KGHSH and LQKENI. The CDR3 loop reads CASSPTLAGRLDEQFF. Here the CDR3 DNA reads TGTGCCAGCTCACCTACACTAGCGGGAAGGTTGGATGAGCAGTTCTTC.

Regarding this clone: Distinct nucleotide sequences in the sample also encode this CDR3. CDR3 DNA sequence: TGCGCCAGCCGGACTAGCGGGAGCATGAATGAGCAGTTCTTC. Protein sequence: CASRTSGSMNEQFF. This sequence joins TRBV5-1 and TRBJ2-1, with 13 bases lining up with TRBD2. Losses at the gene ends were 7 bases for V and 7 bases for J; bases not matched to a gene: 5. The CDR3 consists of 14 residues. Germline assignment: CDR1 SGHRS and CDR2 YFSETQ.

The table lists this clone with a count of one. The chain joins TRBV6-5 to TRBJ2-1; TRBD2 might be the D (5 bases). Germline V gene lookup returns CDR1 MNHEY and CDR2 SVGAGI. The V and J ends lost 8 bases and 7 bases respectively, with 15 bases between them. The length of the CDR3 is 13 residues. The CDR3 DNA reads as TGTGCCAGCCGGTGGCTAGCCGGTAATGAGCAGTTCTTC. As protein: CASRWLAGNEQFF.

The chain uses TRBV25-1 and TRBJ2-2; no reliable D call. CDR1 MGHDK and CDR2 SYGVNS come from the germline V gene. The CDR3 runs 14 residues. The V end was cut by 1 base, the J end by 7 bases, with 10 bases between. Written as DNA, the CDR3 is TGTGCCAGCAGTGAATTAAGGGAAGACGGGGAGCTGTTTTTT. It encodes CASSELREDGELFF.

The chain couples TRBV5-4 to TRBJ2-6; TRBD2 agrees at 7 bases. Per germline, CDR1 SGHNT and CDR2 YYREEE (reference sequence). The CDR3 spans 17 residues. V lost 4 bases to trimming and J lost 0 bases; unmatched junction nucleotides: 7. The CDR3 protein is CASSPISGGSGANVLTF. The CDR3, as DNA: TGTGCCAGCAGCCCAATTTCGGGGGGCTCTGGGGCCAACGTCCTGACTTTC.

This rearrangement joins TRBV5-5 to TRBJ2-5; D possibly corresponds to TRBD1 (6 bases). The germline V gene encodes CDR1 SGHKS and CDR2 YYEKEE (reference sequence). This CDR3 has 13 amino acids. Trimming took 4 bases from V and 5 from J, leaving 12 bases between them. The chain's CDR3 is CASSPTQGETQYF. CDR3 DNA: TGTGCCAGCAGCCCAACTCAGGGGGAGACCCAGTACTTC.

The rearrangement uses TRBV5-4 and TRBJ2-6; 7 bases match TRBD1. The CDR3 extends over 17 amino acids. Germline values: CDR1 SGHNT, CDR2 YYREEE (reference sequence). The trim removed 4 bases at V and 1 base at J, leaving 8 bases unmatched. In nucleotides, the CDR3 is TGTGCCAGCAGCGCAAGGGGGCGTCGGTCTGGGGCCAACGTCCTGACTTTC. This encodes CASSARGRRSGANVLTF.

The rearrangement joins TRBV5-1 to TRBJ2-7, with 10 bases identical to TRBD1. This CDR3 comprises 14 residues. The germline gives CDR1 SGHRS, CDR2 YFSETQ. J was trimmed by 8 bases and V by 0 bases; bases with no gene match: 5. CDR3 bases: TGCGCCAGCAGCTTGGGACAGGGGGCGATCCAGCAGTACTTC. It specifies CASSLGQGAIQQYF.

J is TRBJ2-1 and V is TRBV5-1, with 10 nucleotides matching TRBD1. CDR1 and CDR2 (germline): SGHRS, YFSETQ. The CDR3 spans 15 residues. V shed 1 base, J shed 10 bases, and the junction held 8 bases outside the gene matches. CDR3 sequence: CASSLSRDRGREQFF. DNA for the CDR3: TGCGCCAGCAGCTTGAGCCGGGACAGGGGCAGGGAGCAGTTCTTC. Full variable domain (outside the CDR3, taken from reference TRBV5-1 and TRBJ2-1): KAGVTQTPRYLIKTRGQQVTLSCSPISGHRSVSWYQQTPGQGLQFLFEYFSETQRNKGNFPGRFSGRQFSNSRSEMNVSTLELGDSALYLCASSLSRDRGREQFFGPGTRLTVL.

The gene calls are TRBV11-2 and TRBJ2-7; maybe TRBD2 (7 bases). Looked up from germline, CDR1 is SGHAT and CDR2 is FQNNGV. This CDR3 is 18 amino acids long. Trimming left V 1 base short and J 2 bases short, with 21 bases between. The CDR3 region has the DNA TGTGCCAGCAGCTTAGCTCCCGGGGGGCCCGATTTGCCCTACGAGCAGTACTTC. This encodes CASSLAPGGPDLPYEQYF.

Of note for this clone: Its ends do not fully match the called genes, so a read error is possible. The rearrangement joins TRBV6-5 to TRBJ2-7; 7 positions match TRBD1. Germline CDR1 MNHEY, CDR2 SVGAGI. The CDR3 covers 11 residues. CDR3 in amino acids: CASSYLGQPHF. In DNA form, the CDR3 reads TGTGCCAGCAGTTACCTGGGACAGCCTCACTTC.

This rearrangement joins TRBV5-8 to TRBJ2-5, with 7 nucleotides matching TRBD1. Germline CDR1 and CDR2: SGHTS and YDEGEE. This CDR3 contains 16 residues. After removal of 4 bases from V and 0 bases from J, the junction contained 9 bases not matched to a gene. CDR3 residues: CASSPRDRSYQETQYF. CDR3 coding DNA: TGTGCCAGCAGCCCCCGGGACAGATCGTACCAAGAGACCCAGTACTTC.

The chain links TRBV5-4 to TRBJ2-1, with D tentatively TRBD1 or TRBD2 (5 bases each). Trimming cost V 3 bases and J 4 bases, with 17 bases left between them. The CDR3 spans 16 residues. Germline V gene sequence: CDR1 SGHNT, CDR2 YYREEE (reference sequence). Written as DNA, the CDR3 is TGTGCCAGCAGCTCGCCGGGACCTAGCAGGTACAATGAGCAGTTCTTC. Amino acids: CASSSPGPSRYNEQFF. Combining the CDR3 with reference TRBV5-4 and TRBJ2-1 gives the whole variable domain ETGVTQSPTHLIKTRGQQVTLRCSSQSGHNTVSWYQQALGQGPQFIFQYYREEENGRGNFPPRFSGLQFPNYSSELNVNALELDDSALYLCASSSPGPSRYNEQFFGPGTRLTVL.

The chain employs TRBV5-5 and TRBJ1-3, with a possible D match to TRBD1 (6 bases). The CDR3 sequence is 15 residues long. Trimming cost V 1 base and J 0 bases, with 8 bases left between them. The germline CDR1 and CDR2 sequences are SGHKS and YYEKEE (reference sequence). The CDR3 bases are TGTGCCAGCAGCTTGACAGGGACCTCTGGAAACACCATATATTTT. Its protein product is CASSLTGTSGNTIYF.

The chain joins TRBV6-5 to TRBJ2-7; no clear D. From germline, CDR1 is MNHEY and CDR2 SVGAGI. The CDR3 runs to 12 residues. V was cut by 8 bases and J by 6 bases, with 14 bases left in between. The CDR3 region is CASARAYSEQYF. CDR3 sequence (DNA): TGTGCCAGCGCTCGGGCGTACTCCGAGCAGTACTTC.

The V and J genes are TRBV9 and TRBJ2-1; D is possibly TRBD2 (5 bases). The CDR3 spans 13 residues. Germline CDR1 reads SGDLS; CDR2 reads YYNGEE. The V gene lost 0 bases and the J gene lost 8 bases, with 9 bases spanning the gap. The CDR3 is CASSVGGSDEQFF. The CDR3 bases are TGTGCCAGCAGCGTAGGTGGGAGCGATGAGCAGTTCTTC.

The CDR3 DNA reads TGTGCCAGCAGTATCCCGTCTCAGCAGTTCTTC. Protein: CASSIPSQQFF. The genes are TRBV28 and TRBJ2-1, with D unclear. CDR1 is MDHEN, CDR2 SYDVKM, per germline. The CDR3 extends over 11 amino acids. V was clipped by 5 bases and J by 11 bases, with 10 bases between them.

The rearrangement uses TRBV7-9 and TRBJ1-4, with TRBD1 matching 7 bases. Germline assignment: CDR1 SEHNR and CDR2 FQNEAQ (reference sequence). CDR3 length: 15 residues. Trimming at V came to 5 bases and at J to 8 bases, leaving 11 bases not matched to a gene. In nucleotides, the CDR3 is TGTGCCAGCAGCCCCACCGGGGCAGGGGGAGAAAAACTGTTTTTT. Its translation is CASSPTGAGGEKLFF.

This chain connects TRBV25-1 to TRBJ2-7, with D tentatively TRBD1 or TRBD2 (5 bases each). Per the germline V gene, CDR1 is MGHDK and CDR2 is SYGVNS. V lost 0 bases and J 6 bases, leaving 15 bases between the germline ends. The CDR3 loop spans 15 amino acids. This CDR3 reads CASSEYGTRSSEQYF. Here the CDR3 DNA reads TGTGCCAGCAGTGAATATGGGACCAGGAGTTCCGAGCAGTACTTC.

The chain is built from TRBV6-6 and TRBJ2-3; the match to TRBD1 covers 7 bases. J was trimmed by 4 bases and V by 5 bases; bases with no gene match: 6. Germline CDR1 is MNHNY and CDR2 is SVGAGI (reference sequence). The length of the CDR3 is 14 residues. The CDR3 bases are TGTGCCAGCAGTACCGGGACAGTTTCAGATACGCAGTATTTT. Its protein product is CASSTGTVSDTQYF.

Points on this clone: Additional DNA sequences in this sample encode the identical CDR3. The V and J genes are TRBV18 and TRBJ1-5; 7 bases match TRBD1. Trimming cost V 3 bases and J 7 bases; bases outside gene matches: 3. Germline values: CDR1 KGHSH, CDR2 LQKENI. The CDR3 totals 13 residues. CDR3 coding DNA: TGTGCCAGCTCACCCGACAGGGCCCAGCCCCAGCATTTT. This encodes CASSPDRAQPQHF.

This chain connects TRBV28 to TRBJ1-5; the D gene is possibly TRBD1 (5 bases). V dropped 5 bases and J dropped 4 bases, with 15 bases sitting between them. Germline loops: CDR1 MDHEN, CDR2 SYDVKM. This CDR3 is 15 amino acids long. The CDR3 spells CASSPLGTVNQPQHF. In DNA, the CDR3 is TGTGCCAGCAGTCCACTAGGGACGGTAAATCAGCCCCAGCATTTT.

V usage is TRBV30 and J usage is TRBJ2-1; tentatively, D is TRBD1 (5 bases). Trimming removed 4 bases from V and 4 bases from J, with 8 bases in between. The CDR3 spans 12 residues. Germline V gene sequence: CDR1 GTSNPN, CDR2 SVGIG (reference sequence). The CDR3 DNA is TGTGCCTGGATCGCAGGGTACAATGAGCAGTTCTTC. It encodes CAWIAGYNEQFF.

V usage is TRBV9 and J usage is TRBJ2-7, with TRBD2 as a possible D gene (5 bases). This CDR3 contains 15 residues. V lost 0 bases and J 3 bases, leaving 13 bases between the germline ends. Germline assignment: CDR1 SGDLS and CDR2 YYNGEE. The CDR3 loop reads CASSVAPAEIYEQYF. As DNA, the CDR3 is TGTGCCAGCAGCGTAGCTCCAGCGGAGATCTACGAGCAGTACTTC.

The rearrangement joins TRBV6-5 to TRBJ2-7; TRBD1 aligns across 8 bases. The CDR3 covers 12 residues. Germline V gene data show CDR1 as MNHEY and CDR2 as SVGAGI. Losses at the gene ends were 5 bases for V and 3 bases for J; bases not matched to a gene: 0. CDR3 sequence reads: CASSGQGYEQYF. The CDR3, as DNA: TGTGCCAGCAGTGGACAGGGCTACGAGCAGTACTTC.

This clone appeared a single time. The chain links TRBV29-1 to TRBJ1-2, with TRBD1 identical over 7 bases. V was pared by 1 base and J by 3 bases, with 8 bases of the junction left unmatched. CDR1 is SQVTM, CDR2 ANQGSEA, per germline. The CDR3 loop spans 15 amino acids. DNA of the CDR3: TGCAGCGTTGAAGGTACGGGACAGATATACTATGGCTACACCTTC. Translated: CSVEGTGQIYYGYTF.

The chain has TRBV28 and TRBJ2-7; 7 bases are a match to TRBD1. Germline V lookup: CDR1 MDHEN, CDR2 SYDVKM. The CDR3 extends over 14 amino acids. V was clipped by 6 bases and J by 2 bases; unmatched bases: 7. The CDR3 here is CASRRTGGTYEQYF. The CDR3 DNA is TGTGCCAGCAGAAGGACAGGCGGAACCTACGAGCAGTACTTC.